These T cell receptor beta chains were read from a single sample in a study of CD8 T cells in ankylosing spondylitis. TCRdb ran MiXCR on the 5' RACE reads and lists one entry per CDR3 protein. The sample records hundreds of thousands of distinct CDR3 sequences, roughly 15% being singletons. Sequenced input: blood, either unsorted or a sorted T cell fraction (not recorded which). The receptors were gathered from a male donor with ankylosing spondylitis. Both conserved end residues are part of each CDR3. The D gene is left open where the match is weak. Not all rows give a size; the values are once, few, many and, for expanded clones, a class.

CASSTPTELNNEQFF | TGTGCCAGCAGTACTCCAACCGAGCTAAACAATGAGCAGTTCTTC | few | . | TRBJ2-1 | TRBV5-8
CASSPQGTVNTEAFF | TGTGCCAGCAGCCCCCAGGGGACAGTGAACACTGAAGCTTTCTTT | . | TRBD1 | TRBJ1-1 | TRBV12-3/TRBV12-4
CSARESSGGAVTEQFF | TGCAGTGCTAGAGAGTCTAGCGGGGGGGCAGTGACTGAGCAGTTCTTC | . | TRBD2 | TRBJ2-1 | TRBV20-1
CASSFQPGQNNQPQHF | TGTGCCAGCAGCTTCCAGCCGGGACAGAACAATCAGCCCCAGCATTTT | . | TRBD1 | TRBJ1-5 | TRBV7-8
CASSLALRALSHEQYF | TGTGCCAGCAGCTTAGCGCTAAGGGCTCTCTCCCACGAGCAGTACTTC | few | . | TRBJ2-7 | TRBV7-6
CASGPGTGFDEQYF | TGTGCTAGTGGTCCTGGGACAGGGTTTGACGAGCAGTACTTC | few | TRBD1 | TRBJ2-7 | TRBV12-5
CASSPSAGSYNEQFF | TGTGCCAGCTCGCCCTCAGCGGGCTCCTACAATGAGCAGTTCTTC | many | . | TRBJ2-1 | TRBV3-1
CASSLGLGGTEAFF | TGTGCCAGCAGCTTAGGACTGGGGGGGACTGAAGCTTTCTTT | many | . | TRBJ1-1 | TRBV7-9
CASSQIEKLFF | TGTGCCAGCAGCCAAATTGAAAAACTGTTTTTT | many | . | TRBJ1-4 | TRBV14
CSAADRESSYNSPLHF | TGCAGTGCTGCAGACAGGGAAAGCTCCTATAATTCACCCCTCCACTTT | . | TRBD1 | TRBJ1-6 | TRBV20-1
CATSRGGISGTSGNEQFF | TGTGCCACCAGCAGAGGCGGCATATCCGGGACTAGCGGAAATGAGCAGTTCTTC | few | TRBD2 | TRBJ2-1 | TRBV15
CVSEGLHHPSSYNEQFF | TGCGTTAGCGAGGGGCTACATCACCCTAGCTCCTACAATGAGCAGTTCTTC | . | . | TRBJ2-1 | TRBV20-1
CASSLGAGEAFF | TGTGCCAGCAGCTTAGGGGCGGGTGAAGCTTTCTTT | . | . | TRBJ1-1 | TRBV11-2
CAIRGDRGLAGGTYEQYF | TGTGCCATCAGAGGGGACAGGGGACTAGCGGGGGGAACCTACGAGCAGTACTTC | . | TRBD2 | TRBJ2-7 | TRBV10-3
CSASSTSAKNIQYF | TGCAGTGCTAGTTCCACATCGGCCAAAAACATTCAGTACTTC | many | . | TRBJ2-4 | TRBV20-1
CASSRPRDRDHEQFF | TGCGCCAGTTCAAGACCCCGGGACAGGGATCATGAGCAGTTCTTC | . | TRBD1 | TRBJ2-1 | TRBV10-2
CASSFQGLVEQYF | TGTGCCAGCAGTTTCCAGGGATTGGTCGAGCAGTACTTC | . | . | TRBJ2-7 | TRBV28